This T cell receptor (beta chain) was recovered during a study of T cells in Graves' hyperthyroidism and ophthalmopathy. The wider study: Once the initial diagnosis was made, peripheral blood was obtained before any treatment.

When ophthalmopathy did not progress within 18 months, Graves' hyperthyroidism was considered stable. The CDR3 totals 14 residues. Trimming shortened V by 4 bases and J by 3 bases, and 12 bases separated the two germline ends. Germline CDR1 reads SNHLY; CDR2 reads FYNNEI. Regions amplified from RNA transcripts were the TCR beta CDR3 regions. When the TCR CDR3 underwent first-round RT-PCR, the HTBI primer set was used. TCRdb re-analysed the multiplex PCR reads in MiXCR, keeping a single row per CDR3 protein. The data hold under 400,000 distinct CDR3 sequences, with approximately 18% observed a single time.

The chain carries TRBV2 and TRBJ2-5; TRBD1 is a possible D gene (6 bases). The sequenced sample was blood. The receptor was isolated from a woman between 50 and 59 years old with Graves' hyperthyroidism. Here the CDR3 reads CASSVGALEETQYF. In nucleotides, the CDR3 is TGTGCCAGCAGTGTGGGGGCCTTGGAAGAGACCCAGTACTTC.